The clone carrying this TCR beta chain has ten or more counts. The antigen is unknown. TCRdb fed the 5' RACE reads into MiXCR, producing one record per CDR3 protein. Altogether just over 350,000 distinct CDR3 sequences are present, approximately 15% being singletons, with the ten largest covering about 22%. The entry originates in a study of T-cell memory formation after mild COVID-19. About the research overall: The TCR clusters were mostly specific to one donor. Study-wide results and caveats: Contracting CD8+ clones were enriched in EMRA, CD4+ mainly in CM and EM.

The CDR3 is 14 residues long. V trimming: 4 bases; J trimming: 6 bases; junction bases outside the gene matches: 9. Per germline, CDR1 MDHEN and CDR2 SYDVKM. Sequences were obtained from PBMCs or a T cell subset sorted from them (not recorded which). The receptor was derived from a man aged 18 to 29 who had mild COVID-19 (a few samples of this study predate the infection). Cell type and time point are not known. The chain combines TRBV28 with TRBJ2-7; 7 bases match TRBD1. The CDR3 sequence is CASSSSEGAGEQYF. The CDR3 DNA is TGTGCCAGCAGTTCGTCCGAGGGGGCGGGCGAGCAGTACTTC.